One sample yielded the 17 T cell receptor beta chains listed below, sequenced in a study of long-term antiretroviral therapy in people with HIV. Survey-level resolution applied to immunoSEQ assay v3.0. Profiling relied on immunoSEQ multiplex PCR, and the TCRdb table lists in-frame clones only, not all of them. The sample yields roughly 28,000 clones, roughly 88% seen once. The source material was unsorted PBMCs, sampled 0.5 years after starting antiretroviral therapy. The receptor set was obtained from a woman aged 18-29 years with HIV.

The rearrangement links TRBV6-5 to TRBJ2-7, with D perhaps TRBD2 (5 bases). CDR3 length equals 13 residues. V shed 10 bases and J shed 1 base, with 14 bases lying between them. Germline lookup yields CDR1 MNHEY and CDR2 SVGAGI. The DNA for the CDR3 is TGTGCCACCGCGACGAGGGCTTCCTACGAGCAGTACTTC. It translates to CATATRASYEQYF.

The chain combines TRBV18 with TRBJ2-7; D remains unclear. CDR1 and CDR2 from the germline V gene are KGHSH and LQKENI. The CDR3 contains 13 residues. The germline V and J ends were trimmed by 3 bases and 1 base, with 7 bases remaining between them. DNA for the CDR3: TGTGCCAGCTCACCCGACGGTTCCTACGAGCAGTACTTC. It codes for CASSPDGSYEQYF.

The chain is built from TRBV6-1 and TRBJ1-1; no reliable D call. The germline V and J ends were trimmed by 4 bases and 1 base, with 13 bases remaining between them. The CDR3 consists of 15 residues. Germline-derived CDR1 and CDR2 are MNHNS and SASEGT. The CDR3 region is CASSVAGPGNTEAFF. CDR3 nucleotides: TGTGCCAGCAGTGTAGCAGGACCAGGGAACACTGAAGCTTTCTTT.

The CDR3 sequence: CASEIWTGRNGYTF. CDR3 nucleotides: TGTGCCAGCGAGATCTGGACAGGGCGAAACGGCTACACCTTC. The V call is TRBV11-2, the J call TRBJ1-2, with TRBD1 matching 8 bases. J lost 8 bases, V lost 8 bases, and 13 bases had no gene match. CDR3 length: 14 amino acids. Per germline, CDR1 SGHAT and CDR2 FQNNGV. Combining the CDR3 with reference TRBV11-2 and TRBJ1-2 gives the whole variable domain EAGVAQSPRYKIIEKRQSVAFWCNPISGHATLYWYQQILGQGPKLLIQFQNNGVVDDSQLPKDRFSAERLKGVDSTLKIQPAKLEDSAVYLCASEIWTGRNGYTFGSGTRLTVV.

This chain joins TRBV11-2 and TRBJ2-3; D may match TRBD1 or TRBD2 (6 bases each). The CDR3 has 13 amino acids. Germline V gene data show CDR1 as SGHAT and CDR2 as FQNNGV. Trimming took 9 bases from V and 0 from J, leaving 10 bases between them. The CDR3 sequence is CASLGGSTDTQYF. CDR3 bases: TGTGCCAGTCTGGGGGGCAGCACAGATACGCAGTATTTT.

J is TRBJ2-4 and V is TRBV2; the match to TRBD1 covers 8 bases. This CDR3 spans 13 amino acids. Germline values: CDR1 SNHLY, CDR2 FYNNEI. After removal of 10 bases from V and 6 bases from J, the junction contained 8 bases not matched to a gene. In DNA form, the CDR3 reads TGTGCCACCTTCGGACAGGGTAGAAACATTCAGTACTTC. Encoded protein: CATFGQGRNIQYF.

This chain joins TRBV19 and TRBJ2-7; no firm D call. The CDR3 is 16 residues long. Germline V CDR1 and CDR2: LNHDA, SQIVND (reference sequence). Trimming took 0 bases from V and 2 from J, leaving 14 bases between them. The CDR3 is CASSIEPSARAYEQYF. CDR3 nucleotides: TGTGCCAGTAGTATAGAACCCTCGGCACGGGCCTACGAGCAGTACTTC.

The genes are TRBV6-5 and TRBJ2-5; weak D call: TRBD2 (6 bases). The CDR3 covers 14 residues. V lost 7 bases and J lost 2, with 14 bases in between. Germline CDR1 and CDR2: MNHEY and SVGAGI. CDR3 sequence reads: CASMASVRQETQYF. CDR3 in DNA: TGTGCCAGCATGGCTAGCGTAAGACAAGAGACCCAGTACTTC.

This CDR3 is CASSLTGRYGYTF. The CDR3 nucleotides are TGTGCCAGCAGCCTCACTGGGAGGTATGGCTACACCTTC. This chain uses TRBV27 with TRBJ1-2; no firm D call. Germline-derived CDR1 and CDR2 are MNHEY and SMNVEV (reference sequence). V was shortened by 6 bases and J by 5 bases, with 13 bases between the two germline ends. This CDR3 spans 13 amino acids.

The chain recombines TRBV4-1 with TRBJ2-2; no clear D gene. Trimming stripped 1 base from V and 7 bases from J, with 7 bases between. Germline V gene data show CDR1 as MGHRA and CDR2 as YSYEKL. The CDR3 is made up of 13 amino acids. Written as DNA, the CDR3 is TGCGCCAGCAGCCAAGTTGGGGTCGGGGAGCTGTTTTTT. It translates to CASSQVGVGELFF.

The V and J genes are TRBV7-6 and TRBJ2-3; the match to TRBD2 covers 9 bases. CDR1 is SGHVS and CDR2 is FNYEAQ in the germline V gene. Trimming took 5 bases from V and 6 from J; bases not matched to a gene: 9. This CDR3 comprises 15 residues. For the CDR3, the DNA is TGTGCCAGCAGCCCCGGACTAGCGCTCTCCGATACGCAGTATTTT. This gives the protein CASSPGLALSDTQYF.

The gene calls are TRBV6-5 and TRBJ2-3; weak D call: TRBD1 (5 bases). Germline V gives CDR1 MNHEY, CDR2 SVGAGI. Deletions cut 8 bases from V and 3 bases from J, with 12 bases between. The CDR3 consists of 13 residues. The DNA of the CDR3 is TGTGCCAGCGGGGCCGCAGCAACAGATACGCAGTATTTT. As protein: CASGAAATDTQYF.

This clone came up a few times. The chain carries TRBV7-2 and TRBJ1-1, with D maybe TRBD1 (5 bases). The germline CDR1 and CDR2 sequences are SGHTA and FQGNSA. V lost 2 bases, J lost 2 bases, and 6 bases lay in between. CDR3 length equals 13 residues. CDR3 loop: CASSLRGNTEAFF. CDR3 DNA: TGTGCCAGCAGCTTAAGGGGAAACACTGAAGCTTTCTTT.

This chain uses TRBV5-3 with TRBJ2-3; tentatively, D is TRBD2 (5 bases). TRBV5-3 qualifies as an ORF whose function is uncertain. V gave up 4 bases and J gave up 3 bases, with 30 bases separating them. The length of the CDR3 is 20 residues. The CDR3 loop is CARSRLIHQRPSPLTDTQYF. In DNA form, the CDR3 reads TGTGCCAGAAGCCGACTTATTCACCAGCGGCCGAGCCCTCTGACAGATACGCAGTATTTT.

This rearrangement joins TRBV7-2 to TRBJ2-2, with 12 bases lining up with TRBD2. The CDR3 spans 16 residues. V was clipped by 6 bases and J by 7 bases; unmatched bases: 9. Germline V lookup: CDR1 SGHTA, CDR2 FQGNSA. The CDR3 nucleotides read TGTGCCAGCAGTTTTCGACTAGCGGGAGTGGTCGGGGAGCTGTTTTTT. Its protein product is CASSFRLAGVVGELFF.

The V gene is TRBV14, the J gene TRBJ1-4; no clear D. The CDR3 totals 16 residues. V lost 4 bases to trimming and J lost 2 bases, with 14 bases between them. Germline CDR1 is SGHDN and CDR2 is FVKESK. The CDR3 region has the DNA TGTGCCAGCAGCCCCAGGTCGAAGATGACTAATGAAAAACTGTTTTTT. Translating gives CASSPRSKMTNEKLFF.

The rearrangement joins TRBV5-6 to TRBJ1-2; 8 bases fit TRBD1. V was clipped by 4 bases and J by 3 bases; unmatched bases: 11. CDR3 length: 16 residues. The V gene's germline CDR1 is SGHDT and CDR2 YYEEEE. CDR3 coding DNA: TGTGCCAGCAGCCAGGACAGGGAGGTCGGTGACTATGGCTACACCTTC. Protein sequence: CASSQDREVGDYGYTF.